The entry that follows covers one T cell receptor (beta chain) sequence. The antigen is not known. One heparinised blood draw averaging about 116 mL was given by each donor. Of the isolated RNA, all was reverse transcribed, and so the sequenced material was expressed TCRB transcripts. Sequenced by immunoSEQ multiplex PCR; TCRdb stores in-frame clones only, minus some. This sample has some 150,000 clones, with 11% found just once. The CDR3 covers 15 residues. With 4 bases clipped from V and 4 bases from J, the junction kept 7 bases outside the gene matches. Germline CDR1 is LGHNA and CDR2 is YNFKEQ. This sample is drawn from a study of beta chain features in type 1 diabetes. For the study at large: No patient-donor differences in age, gender, total cells or subset yield. Sorted cells numbering around 110,000,000 were examined across all samples.

Whole-study findings and limits: Insertion counts at VDJ junctions were lower in type 1 diabetes patients, who also showed more deletions there.

The clonotype originates from a man between 18 and 29 years old in good health. V is TRBV4-2 and J is TRBJ2-1, with 7 bases identical to TRBD1. The sample taken for sequencing was central memory CD4+ T cells from blood. The CDR3 region is CASSLQGGRYNEQFF. The CDR3 coding sequence is TGTGCCAGCAGCCTCCAAGGGGGCCGATACAATGAGCAGTTCTTC.